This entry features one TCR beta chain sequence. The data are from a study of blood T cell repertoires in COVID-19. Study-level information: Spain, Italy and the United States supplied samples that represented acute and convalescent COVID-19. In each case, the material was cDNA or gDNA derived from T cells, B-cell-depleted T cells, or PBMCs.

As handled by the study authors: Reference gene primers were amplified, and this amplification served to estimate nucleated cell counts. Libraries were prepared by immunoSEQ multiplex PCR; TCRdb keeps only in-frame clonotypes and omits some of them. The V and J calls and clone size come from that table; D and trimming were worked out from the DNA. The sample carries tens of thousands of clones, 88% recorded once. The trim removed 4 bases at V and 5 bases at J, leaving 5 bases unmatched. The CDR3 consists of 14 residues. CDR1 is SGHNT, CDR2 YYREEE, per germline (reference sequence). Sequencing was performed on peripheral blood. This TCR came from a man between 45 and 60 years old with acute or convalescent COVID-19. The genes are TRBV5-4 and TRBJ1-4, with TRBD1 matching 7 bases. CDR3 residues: CASSLDRTNEKLFF. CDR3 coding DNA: TGTGCCAGCAGCCTGGACAGGACAAATGAAAAACTGTTTTTT.